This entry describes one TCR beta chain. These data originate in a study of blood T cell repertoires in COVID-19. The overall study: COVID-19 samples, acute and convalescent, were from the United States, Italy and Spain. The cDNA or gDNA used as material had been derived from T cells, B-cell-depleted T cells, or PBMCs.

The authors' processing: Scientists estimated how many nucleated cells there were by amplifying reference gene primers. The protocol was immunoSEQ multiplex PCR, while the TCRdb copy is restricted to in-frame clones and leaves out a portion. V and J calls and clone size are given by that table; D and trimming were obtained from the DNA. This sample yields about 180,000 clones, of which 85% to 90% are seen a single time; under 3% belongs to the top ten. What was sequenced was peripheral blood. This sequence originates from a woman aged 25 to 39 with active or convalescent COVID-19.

As DNA, the CDR3 is TGCAGTGCTAGGGCGGGGTCCGAGCAGTACTTC. This sequence encodes CSARAGSEQYF. The chain links TRBV20-1 to TRBJ2-7, with D perhaps TRBD2 (6 bases). Germline-derived CDR1 and CDR2 are DFQATT and SNEGSKA (reference sequence). The germline V and J ends were trimmed by 3 bases and 6 bases, with 9 bases remaining between them. This CDR3 spans 11 amino acids.